This T cell receptor (beta chain) originates from a study of blood T cells in healthy people across ages. Whole-study results and caveats: Possibly, changes in expanded clonotypes were confounded because donor CMV status was unknown.

Germline loops: CDR1 MNHEY, CDR2 SVGAGI. Between the trimmed V and J ends, which lost 0 bases and 5 bases, there was a span of 15 bases. The CDR3 length is 16 residues. Of note for this clonotype: Its target is not known.

A second PCR, run for roughly 7 to 11 cycles, used a sample-barcoded 5' primer plus a J-beta primer mix. Each cDNA molecule was tagged by a template-switch adaptor that had 12 random nucleotides. MiXCR, applied by TCRdb to the 5' RACE reads, yields one record per CDR3 protein. Of around 1,000,000 distinct CDR3 sequences in the sample, 35% to 40% are singletons; the top ten hold under 15%. This clonotype was sampled from a man in his late teens or twenties in good health. This chain links TRBV6-5 with TRBJ2-3; tentatively, D is TRBD1 (8 bases). Input material: blood. This CDR3 reads CASSYSTTGEGDTQYF. The CDR3 region has the DNA TGTGCCAGCAGTTACTCAACGACAGGGGAGGGAGATACGCAGTATTTT.